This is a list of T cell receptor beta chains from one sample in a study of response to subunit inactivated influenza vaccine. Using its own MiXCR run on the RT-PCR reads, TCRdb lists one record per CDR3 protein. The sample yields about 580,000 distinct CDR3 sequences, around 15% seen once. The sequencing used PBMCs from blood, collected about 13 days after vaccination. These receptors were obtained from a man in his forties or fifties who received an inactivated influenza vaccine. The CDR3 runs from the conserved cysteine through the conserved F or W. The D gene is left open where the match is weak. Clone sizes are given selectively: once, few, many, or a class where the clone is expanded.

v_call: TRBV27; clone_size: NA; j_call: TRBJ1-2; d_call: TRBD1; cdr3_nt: TGTGCCAGCAGGAGATCCGGGACAGGGGTCTATGGCTACACCTTC; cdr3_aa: CASRRSGTGVYGYTF
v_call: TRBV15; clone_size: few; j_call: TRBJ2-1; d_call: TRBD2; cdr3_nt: TGTGCCACCAGCAACGCGGGAGAGAGTGAGCAGTTCTTC; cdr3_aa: CATSNAGESEQFF
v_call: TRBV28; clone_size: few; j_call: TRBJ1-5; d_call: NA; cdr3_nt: TGTGCCAGCAGTTTTAAACAGCCCCAGCATTTT; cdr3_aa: CASSFKQPQHF
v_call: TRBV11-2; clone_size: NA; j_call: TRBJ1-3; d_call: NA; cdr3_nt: TGTGCCAGCAGCCTTAGCGGAGTTCGAAACACCATATATTTT; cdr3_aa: CASSLSGVRNTIYF
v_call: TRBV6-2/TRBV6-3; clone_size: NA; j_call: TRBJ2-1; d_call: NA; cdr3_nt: TGTGCCAGCAGATACCCGTGGGCGCGAGTCAACAATGAGCAGTTCTTC; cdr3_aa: CASRYPWARVNNEQFF
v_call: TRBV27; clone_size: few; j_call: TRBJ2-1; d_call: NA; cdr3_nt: TGTGCCAGCAGTTCCGTCCCGGGGCTGGCTAGCAATGAGCAGTTCTTC; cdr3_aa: CASSSVPGLASNEQFF
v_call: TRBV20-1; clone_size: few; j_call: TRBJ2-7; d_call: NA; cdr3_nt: TGCAGTGCTAGAGATCGGGTCGTAACCTACGAGCAGTACTTC; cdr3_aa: CSARDRVVTYEQYF
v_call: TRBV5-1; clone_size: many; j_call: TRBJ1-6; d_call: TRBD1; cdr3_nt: TGCGCCAGCGGAAGACAGGGAGATTCACCCCTCCACTTT; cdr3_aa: CASGRQGDSPLHF
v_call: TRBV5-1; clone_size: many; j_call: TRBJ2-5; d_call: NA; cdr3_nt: TGCGCCAGCAGCTTGGAGGGGACACGGCCCCAAGAGACCCAGTACTTC; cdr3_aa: CASSLEGTRPQETQYF
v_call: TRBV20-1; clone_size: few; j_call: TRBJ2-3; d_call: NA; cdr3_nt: TGCAGTGCCCGCGACCAACTCCCAGATACGCAGTATTTT; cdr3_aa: CSARDQLPDTQYF
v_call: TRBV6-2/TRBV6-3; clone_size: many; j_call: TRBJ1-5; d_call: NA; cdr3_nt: TGTGCCAGCAGCCGTGGGCCTGAAGGTCAGCCCCAGCATTTT; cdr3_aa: CASSRGPEGQPQHF
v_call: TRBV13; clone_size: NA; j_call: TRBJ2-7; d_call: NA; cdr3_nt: TGTGCCAGCAGCTTTCGGTCCGTTGGACACCCCGATTGCGAGCAGTACTTC; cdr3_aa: CASSFRSVGHPDCEQYF
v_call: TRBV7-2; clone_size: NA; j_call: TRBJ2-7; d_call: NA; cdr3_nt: TGTGCCAGCAGCTCAGATTGGTATCCCTACGAGCAGTACTTC; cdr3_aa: CASSSDWYPYEQYF
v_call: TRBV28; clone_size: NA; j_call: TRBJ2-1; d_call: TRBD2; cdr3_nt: TGTGCCAGCAGTAGCGGGAGGGCCTACAATGAGCAGTTCTTC; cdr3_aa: CASSSGRAYNEQFF
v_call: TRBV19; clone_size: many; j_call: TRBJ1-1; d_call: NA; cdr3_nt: TGTGCCAGTCAATCTGGGGAGGTGAACACTGAAGCTTTCTTT; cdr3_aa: CASQSGEVNTEAFF
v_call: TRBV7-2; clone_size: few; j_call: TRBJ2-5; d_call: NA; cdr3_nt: TGTGCCAGCAGCTTAGCACTCGGGGTCCAAGAGACCCAGTACTTC; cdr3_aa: CASSLALGVQETQYF
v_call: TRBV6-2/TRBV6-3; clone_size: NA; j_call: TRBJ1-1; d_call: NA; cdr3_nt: TGTGCCAGCAATGCCCCTATTTCACCTGAAGCTTTCTTT; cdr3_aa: CASNAPISPEAFF
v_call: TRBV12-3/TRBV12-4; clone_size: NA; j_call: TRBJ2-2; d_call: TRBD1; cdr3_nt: TGTGCCAGCAGTGATAACAGGGGAAGGAACGGGGAGCTGTTTTTT; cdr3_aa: CASSDNRGRNGELFF
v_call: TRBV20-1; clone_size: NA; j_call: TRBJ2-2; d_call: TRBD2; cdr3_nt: TGCAGTGCTAGCGGGAGGAGTTATGGCGGGGAGCTGTTTTTT; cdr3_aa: CSASGRSYGGELFF
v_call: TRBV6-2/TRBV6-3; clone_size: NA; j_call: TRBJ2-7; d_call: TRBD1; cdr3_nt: TGTGCCAGCAGTTTCCCAGGGGGCTCCTACGAGCAGTACTTC; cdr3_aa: CASSFPGGSYEQYF
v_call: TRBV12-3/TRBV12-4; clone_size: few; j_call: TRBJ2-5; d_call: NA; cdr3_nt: TGTGCCAGCAGTTTAGCGGGGGGGCCAGAGACCCAGTACTTC; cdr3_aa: CASSLAGGPETQYF
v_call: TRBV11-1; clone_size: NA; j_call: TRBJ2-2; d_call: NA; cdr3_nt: TGTGCCAGCAGCCCCAGAACCTTCCGGCGACTTTCGACCGGGGAGCTGTTTTTT; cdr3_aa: CASSPRTFRRLSTGELFF
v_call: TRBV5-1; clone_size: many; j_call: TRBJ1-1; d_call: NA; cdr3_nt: TGCGCCAGCAGCTTGGAACTTGGGAACACTGAAGCTTTCTTT; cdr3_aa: CASSLELGNTEAFF
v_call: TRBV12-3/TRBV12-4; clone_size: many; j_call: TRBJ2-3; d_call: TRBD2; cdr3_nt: TGTGCCAGCTCACGGACTAGCGGCACAGATACGCAGTATTTT; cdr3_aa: CASSRTSGTDTQYF